A selection of T cell receptor beta chains follows, all from one sample in a study of blood T cell repertoires in COVID-19. Profiled with immunoSEQ multiplex PCR; TCRdb holds only in-frame clones, not every one. The table lists just under 150,000 clones, 84% of them singletons. What was sequenced was peripheral blood. The receptors originated from a human donor in a cohort sampled during active COVID-19. Both conserved end residues are part of each CDR3.

TRBJ2-1 TRBV10-3 CAISESSGLDYNEQFF
TRBJ1-2 TRBV6-1 CASSEALAARGNYGYTF
TRBJ2-2 TRBV6-5 CASSKETGELFF
TRBJ2-2 TRBV28 CASSLAGTGELFF
TRBJ1-1 TRBV19 CASRDPTGYTEAFF
TRBJ2-5 TRBV7-9 CASSLTSGGPETQYF
TRBJ2-2 TRBV5-1 CASSSGDRGVAGELFF
TRBJ2-7 TRBV5-1 CASSLDRQTYEQYF
TRBJ1-6 TRBV6-5 CASKADRGNPPLHF
TRBJ1-4 TRBV24-1 CATSRGSNEKLFF
TRBJ2-3 TRBV5-1 CASNLDRNTQYF
TRBJ2-2 TRBV6-6 CASSSGQGNTGELFF
TRBJ2-7 TRBV11-2 CASSLEGQVIYEQYF
TRBJ2-6 TRBV28 CASSLSGAGTVSNSGANVLTF
TRBJ1-1 TRBV19 CASSSIDRTEAFF
TRBJ2-1 TRBV29-1 CSVDTGTSVGGEQFF
TRBJ2-1 TRBV27 CASSVRGSSGGLNEQFF
TRBJ1-1 TRBV18 CASSPLDNAGAEAFF
TRBJ1-2 TRBV29-1 CSSYTDSYGYTF
TRBJ1-2 TRBV19 CASSQTGDDNYGYTF
TRBJ2-7 TRBV29-1 CSVDTGQGAREQYF
TRBJ1-2 TRBV6-5 CASKEQGVGYTF
TRBJ2-1 TRBV7-6 CASSFETGLYNEQFF
TRBJ1-2 TRBV7-6 CASSLTGTGSYGYTF
TRBJ2-1 TRBV24-1 CATSDSPTGQQFF
TRBJ2-1 TRBV7-9 CASSAAGQGGVNEQFF
TRBJ2-3 TRBV10-3 CAISDSGRADLRYF
TRBJ2-5 TRBV7-2 CASSPPPSRETQYF
TRBJ1-1 TRBV30 CAWRQPRVEAFF
TRBJ2-6 TRBV30 CAWSGDSSGANVLTF
TRBJ2-2 TRBV21-1 CASFPAKEGLMVEPGTRDTGELFF
TRBJ1-2 TRBV7-9 CASSLDSYGYTF
TRBJ1-3 TRBV30 CAWSVWLSGNTIYF
TRBJ2-1 TRBV5-6 CASSLLKASADEQFF
TRBJ2-1 TRBV6-1 CASSEDPTDYNEQFF
TRBJ2-7 TRBV2 CATQRNSMGAYEQYF
TRBJ1-5 TRBV9 CASSVGTGGSQPQHF
TRBJ2-1 TRBV29-1 CGTSGSIASYNEQFF
TRBJ2-2 TRBV5-6 CASSLVLTGTGELFF
TRBJ1-6 TRBV6-1 CASSEVIGDSPLHF
TRBJ1-2 TRBV12-3/TRBV12-4 CASSLRNRDGYTF
TRBJ1-3 TRBV9 CASRETGSGNTIYF
TRBJ2-1 TRBV6-2/TRBV6-3 CASSYGGGVSEQFF
TRBJ1-2 TRBV25-1 CASTGNYGYTF
TRBJ1-2 TRBV10-3 CAISTPTGSGGYTF
TRBJ2-3 TRBV30 CAWSAGLGPDTQYF
TRBJ2-1 TRBV30 CAWSVTSRNEQFF
TRBJ1-6 TRBV6-6 CASTSQGLNSPLHF
TRBJ2-3 TRBV20-1 CSASGGDTQYF
TRBJ2-5 TRBV20-1 CSASSTDIQETQYF
TRBJ2-1 TRBV6-5 CASSKGLAGGDEQFF
TRBJ2-3 TRBV4-2 CASSQEPAGSTDTQYF
TRBJ1-6 TRBV2 CASSERQGVYSPLHF
TRBJ1-4 TRBV6-6 CASSYVGGENEKLFF
TRBJ1-1 TRBV6-5 CASTQGDDTEAFF
TRBJ1-3 TRBV28 CASSLDRSSGNTIYF